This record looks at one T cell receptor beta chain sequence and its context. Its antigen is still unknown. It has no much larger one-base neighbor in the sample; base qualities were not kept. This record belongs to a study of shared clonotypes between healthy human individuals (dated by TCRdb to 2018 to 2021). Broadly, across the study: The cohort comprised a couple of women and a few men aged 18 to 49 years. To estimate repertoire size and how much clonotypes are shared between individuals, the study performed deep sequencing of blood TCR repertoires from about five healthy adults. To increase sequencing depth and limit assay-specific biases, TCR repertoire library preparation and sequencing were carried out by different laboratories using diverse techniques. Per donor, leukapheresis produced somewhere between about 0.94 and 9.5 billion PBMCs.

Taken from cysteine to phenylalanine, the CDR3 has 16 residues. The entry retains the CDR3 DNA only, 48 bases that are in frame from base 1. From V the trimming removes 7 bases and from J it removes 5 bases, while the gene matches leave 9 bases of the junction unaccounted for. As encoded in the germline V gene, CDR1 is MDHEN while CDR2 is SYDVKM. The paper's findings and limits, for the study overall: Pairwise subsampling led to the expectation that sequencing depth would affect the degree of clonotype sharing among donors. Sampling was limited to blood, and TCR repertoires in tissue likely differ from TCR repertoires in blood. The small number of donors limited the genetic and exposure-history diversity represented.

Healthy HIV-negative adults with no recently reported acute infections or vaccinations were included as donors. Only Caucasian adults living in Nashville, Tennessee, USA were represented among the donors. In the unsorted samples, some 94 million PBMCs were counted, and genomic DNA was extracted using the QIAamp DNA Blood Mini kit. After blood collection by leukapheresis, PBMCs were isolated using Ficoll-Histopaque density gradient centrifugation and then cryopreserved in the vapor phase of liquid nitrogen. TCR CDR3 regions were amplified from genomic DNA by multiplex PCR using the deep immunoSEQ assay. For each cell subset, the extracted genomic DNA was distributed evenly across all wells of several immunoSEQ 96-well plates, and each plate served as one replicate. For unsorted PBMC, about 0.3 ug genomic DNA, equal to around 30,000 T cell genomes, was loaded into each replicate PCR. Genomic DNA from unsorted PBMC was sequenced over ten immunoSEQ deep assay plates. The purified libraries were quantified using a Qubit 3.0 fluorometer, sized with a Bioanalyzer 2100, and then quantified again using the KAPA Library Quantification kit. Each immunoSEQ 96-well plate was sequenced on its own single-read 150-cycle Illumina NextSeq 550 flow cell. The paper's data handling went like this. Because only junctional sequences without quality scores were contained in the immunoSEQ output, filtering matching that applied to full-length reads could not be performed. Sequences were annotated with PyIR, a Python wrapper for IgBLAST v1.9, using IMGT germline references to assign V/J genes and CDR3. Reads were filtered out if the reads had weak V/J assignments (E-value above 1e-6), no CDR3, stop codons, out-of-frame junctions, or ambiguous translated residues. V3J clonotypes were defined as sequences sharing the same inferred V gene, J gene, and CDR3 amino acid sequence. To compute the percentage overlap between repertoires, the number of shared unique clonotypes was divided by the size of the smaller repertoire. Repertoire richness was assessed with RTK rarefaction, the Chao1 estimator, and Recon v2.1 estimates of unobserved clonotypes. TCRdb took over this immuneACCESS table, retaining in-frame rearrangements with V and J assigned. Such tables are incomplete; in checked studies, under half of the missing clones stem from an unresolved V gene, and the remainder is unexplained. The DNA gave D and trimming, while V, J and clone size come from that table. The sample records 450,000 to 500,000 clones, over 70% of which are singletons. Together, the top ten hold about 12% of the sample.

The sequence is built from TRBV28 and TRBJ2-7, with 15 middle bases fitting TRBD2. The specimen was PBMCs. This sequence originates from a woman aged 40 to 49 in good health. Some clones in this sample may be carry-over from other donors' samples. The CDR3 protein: CASTIAGTSGRNEQYF. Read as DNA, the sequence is TGTGCCAGCACCATAGCGGGGACTAGCGGGAGGAACGAGCAGTACTTC. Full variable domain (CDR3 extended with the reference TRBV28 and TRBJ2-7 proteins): DVKVTQSSRYLVKRTGEKVFLECVQDMDHENMFWYRQDPGLGLRLIYFSYDVKMKEKGDIPEGYSVSREKKERFSLILESASTNQTSMYLCASTIAGTSGRNEQYFGPGTRLTVT.